These 24 T cell receptor beta chains were all obtained from the same sample, sequenced in a study of HIV-infected children after antiretroviral therapy interruption. A 3' RACE protocol on RNA, with unique molecular identifiers, produced the TCR library. Via MiXCR, TCRdb re-called the 3' RACE reads, giving one row per CDR3 protein. The profile shows about 86,000 distinct CDR3 sequences, 6.9% of them singletons. The treatment was: PENTA 11 planned treatment interruption arm or continuous ART arm. The material was CD45RA+ CD4+ T cells from PBMCs, pooled from several time points, obtained from a donor given antiretroviral therapy, either interrupted or continuous. Sample subset: naive CD4+ CD45RA+ CD45RO- T cells. The receptor set was obtained from a pool of human donors with HIV.

CDR3 amino acids: CASSRVLPSPLHF. CDR3 DNA sequence: TGTGCCAGCAGCCGAGTGCTACCATCACCCCTCCACTTT. This chain uses TRBV6-1 with TRBJ1-6; no firm D call. This CDR3 has 13 residues. V shed 6 bases and J shed 10 bases, with 13 bases lying between them. In germline, CDR1 is MNHNS, CDR2 SASEGT.

The rearrangement joins TRBV19 to TRBJ1-2; maybe TRBD1 (6 bases). The CDR3 runs to 14 residues. CDR1 LNHDA and CDR2 SQIVND come from the germline V gene (reference sequence). Trimming removed 5 bases from V and 1 base from J, with 11 bases in between. DNA of the CDR3: TGTGCCAGTAGTCCCCAGGACAGTAACTATGGCTACACCTTC. This encodes CASSPQDSNYGYTF.

There are many counts of this clonotype. The V gene is TRBV3-1, the J gene TRBJ2-7; D unclear. This CDR3 spans 12 amino acids. Germline assignment: CDR1 LGHDT and CDR2 YNNKEL (reference sequence). V gave up 1 base and J gave up 3 bases, with 4 bases separating them. The CDR3 sequence: CASSQGYYEQYF. CDR3 nucleotide sequence: TGTGCCAGCAGCCAAGGTTACTACGAGCAGTACTTC.

This clonotype came up many times. The J gene is TRBJ1-2, the V gene TRBV12-3 or TRBV12-4; D is perhaps TRBD1 (6 bases). V was clipped by 5 bases and J by 8 bases, with 12 bases between them. This CDR3 region has 12 residues. CDR3 protein: CASSTRTVGYTF. The CDR3 nucleotides read TGTGCCAGCAGTACAAGGACAGTCGGCTACACCTTC.

Comment on this clonotype: This may arise from a read error, as a much more abundant clone is one base away. V and J are TRBV6-6 and TRBJ1-5; a weak D match, TRBD1 (5 bases). CDR1 MNHNY and CDR2 SVGAGI come from the germline V gene (reference sequence). The CDR3 runs 14 residues. In DNA form, the CDR3 reads TGTACCAGCGGTGATGCGGGGGAACAAAACACCTTGTACTTT. This codes for CTSGDAGEQNTLYF.

The table lists this clonotype with a few counts. The genes are TRBV5-1 and TRBJ1-1; 10 positions match TRBD1. The CDR3 is made up of 14 amino acids. J gave up 5 bases and V 4 bases, and 5 bases lay outside the gene matches. Germline CDR1 SGHRS, CDR2 YFSETQ. The CDR3 region has the DNA TGCGCCAGCAGCCCCCCGGACAGGGGGACTGAAGCTTTCTTT. This gives the protein CASSPPDRGTEAFF.

The CDR3 nucleotides read TGTGCCAGCAGCTCGAGTATCAGGGGACCCTCCTACGAGCAGTACTTC. Amino acids: CASSSSIRGPSYEQYF. This chain connects TRBV7-9 to TRBJ2-7, with D possibly matching TRBD1 (6 bases). This CDR3 comprises 16 residues. Trimming removed 4 bases at V and 0 bases at J, with 16 bases between. The germline V gene encodes CDR1 SEHNR and CDR2 FQNEAQ (reference sequence).

This clonotype was counted at least ten times. CDR3 sequence reads: CASSPGQGRGYTF. The CDR3 DNA sequence: TGTGCCAGTAGCCCGGGACAGGGGCGTGGCTACACCTTC. The chain combines TRBV19 with TRBJ1-2; TRBD1 matches 10 bases. Germline V gene data show CDR1 as LNHDA and CDR2 as SQIVND (reference sequence). Unmatched junction bases numbered 5, after V lost 6 bases and J lost 7 bases. The CDR3 runs to 13 residues.

This clonotype was counted many times. The V and J genes are TRBV24-1 and TRBJ2-6; 8 bases agree with TRBD1. Losses at the gene ends were 3 bases for V and 6 bases for J; bases not matched to a gene: 6. Germline V CDR1 and CDR2: KGHDR, SFDVKD. The CDR3 spans 16 residues. CDR3 loop: CATSDPGQGLANVLTF. The CDR3 region has the DNA TGTGCCACCAGTGATCCCGGACAGGGCTTGGCCAACGTCCTGACTTTC.

Many counts were recorded for this clonotype. CDR3 coding DNA: TGTGCCAGCAGCCAAGGACGTACCCCAAACAATGAGCAGTTCTTC. It encodes CASSQGRTPNNEQFF. The chain carries TRBV3-1 and TRBJ2-1; D unresolved. Trimming took off 1 base at V and 5 bases at J, with 12 bases between the two ends. Per germline, CDR1 LGHDT and CDR2 YNNKEL (reference sequence). This CDR3 has 15 residues.

This clonotype was observed many times. The CDR3 region has the DNA TGCGCCAGCAGTGAGTCTAGGGATTCACCCCTCCACTTT. This sequence encodes CASSESRDSPLHF. This chain uses TRBV10-1 with TRBJ1-6, with unresolved D. CDR1 is WNHNN and CDR2 is SYGVQD in the germline V gene (reference sequence). There are 13 residues in the CDR3. V lost 0 bases, J lost 8 bases, and 5 bases lay in between.

At least ten counts were recorded for this clonotype. The chain has TRBV6-1 and TRBJ1-1; D is possibly TRBD1 (5 bases). The CDR3 is 13 amino acids. Germline-derived CDR1 and CDR2 are MNHNS and SASEGT. V lost 6 bases and J 4 bases, leaving 12 bases between the germline ends. DNA of the CDR3: TGTGCCAGCAGCCTGAAGGGGCCCACTGAAGCTTTCTTT. This gives the protein CASSLKGPTEAFF.

This clonotype has ten or more counts. The chain employs TRBV10-3 and TRBJ2-1; TRBD1 or TRBD2 may be the D gene (6 bases each). V gave up 0 bases and J gave up 2 bases, with 11 bases separating them. Germline V gene lookup returns CDR1 ENHRY and CDR2 SYGVKD. This CDR3 has 16 amino acids. CDR3 sequence (DNA): TGTGCCATCAGTGAGTCATACGGGGGCACCTACAATGAGCAGTTCTTC. Protein product: CAISESYGGTYNEQFF.

The chain combines TRBV3-1 with TRBJ2-1; 7 nucleotides match TRBD2. The CDR3 runs to 15 residues. Germline V gene data show CDR1 as LGHDT and CDR2 as YNNKEL (reference sequence). Unmatched junction bases numbered 9, after V lost 0 bases and J lost 10 bases. The CDR3 coding sequence is TGTGCCAGCAGCCAAGATCAGGAGCGGGGACGCGAGCAGTTCTTC. This gives the protein CASSQDQERGREQFF.

In this sample, this clonotype turned up many times. The chain links TRBV24-1 to TRBJ2-5; possible D gene TRBD1, 5 bases. Germline V gene data show CDR1 as KGHDR and CDR2 as SFDVKD. Trimming removed 3 bases at V and 4 bases at J, with 14 bases between. There are 15 residues in the CDR3. This CDR3 is CATSDARLGAETQYF. The DNA of the CDR3 is TGTGCCACCAGTGATGCCCGGCTTGGGGCAGAGACCCAGTACTTC.

The rearrangement links TRBV2 to TRBJ2-5; possible D gene TRBD2, 5 bases. From germline, CDR1 is SNHLY and CDR2 FYNNEI. CDR3 length: 14 residues. V was pared by 7 bases and J by 9 bases, with 21 bases between. The DNA of the CDR3 is TGTGCCAGCACTAAAGCGGAGGCTACACGGGCCCAGTACTTC. Residues: CASTKAEATRAQYF.

This clonotype was recorded many times. The chain combines TRBV5-1 with TRBJ1-1, with D possibly TRBD1 on 5 matching bases. The V gene lost 3 bases and the J gene lost 1 base, with 10 bases spanning the gap. This CDR3 region has 14 residues. The germline gives CDR1 SGHRS, CDR2 YFSETQ. The CDR3 DNA follows: TGCGCCAGCAGCTGGGACGGAGGGAACACTGAAGCTTTCTTT. Translation: CASSWDGGNTEAFF.

The J gene is TRBJ2-2, the V gene TRBV6-2 or TRBV6-3, with D hard to call. The length of the CDR3 is 15 residues. Germline assignment: CDR1 MNHEY and CDR2 SVGEGT. V was trimmed by 0 bases and J by 7 bases, leaving 12 bases between them. CDR3 region: CASSYSNPGDGELFF. The CDR3 bases are TGTGCCAGCAGTTACTCGAACCCCGGAGACGGGGAGCTGTTTTTT.

This clonotype is categorized as medium-sized. The chain recombines TRBV12-3 or TRBV12-4 with TRBJ1-1, with D possibly TRBD1 on 5 matching bases. CDR3 size: 18 residues. V shed 3 bases and J shed 0 bases, with 20 bases lying between them. The CDR3 DNA sequence: TGTGCCAGCAGTTTTCAAGGAATCGGTGGGGCCTTGAACACTGAAGCTTTCTTT. This sequence encodes CASSFQGIGGALNTEAFF.

This clonotype was seen repeatedly, ten times or more. The CDR3 sequence: CASTTGRGLSNQPQHF. The DNA of the CDR3 is TGTGCCAGTACCACAGGGAGGGGGCTGAGCAATCAGCCCCAGCATTTT. This rearrangement joins TRBV19 to TRBJ1-5; 7 bases fit TRBD1. V gave up 7 bases and J gave up 1 base; unmatched junction bases: 10. The CDR3 covers 16 residues. Germline V gene sequence: CDR1 LNHDA, CDR2 SQIVND (reference sequence).

This clonotype was detected ten times or more. The chain has TRBV5-1 and TRBJ1-2, with TRBD1 identical over 9 bases. J was trimmed by 2 bases and V by 2 bases; bases with no gene match: 4. CDR3 length: 15 amino acids. Germline CDR1 SGHRS, CDR2 YFSETQ. CDR3 sequence: CASSFTGTGNYGYTF. CDR3 nucleotides: TGCGCCAGCAGCTTTACCGGGACAGGGAACTATGGCTACACCTTC.

This clonotype was recorded many times. The chain links TRBV7-2 to TRBJ1-2; tentatively, D is TRBD1 (6 bases). This CDR3 contains 12 residues. CDR1 and CDR2 from the germline V gene are SGHTA and FQGNSA. The germline V and J ends were trimmed by 1 base and 7 bases, with 7 bases remaining between them. DNA for the CDR3: TGTGCCAGCAGCTTAGTAGGGGGTGGCTACACCTTC. This gives the protein CASSLVGGGYTF.

This clonotype appeared many times. The rearrangement links TRBV20-1 to TRBJ1-2; TRBD1 aligns across 8 bases. Germline CDR1 and CDR2: DFQATT and SNEGSKA (reference sequence). With V trimmed by 0 bases and J by 6 bases, 6 bases remained unmatched. The CDR3 runs 14 residues. CDR3 amino acids: CSARDLDREDGYTF. The CDR3 DNA reads TGCAGTGCTAGAGATCTGGACAGGGAGGATGGCTACACCTTC.

The chain is built from TRBV5-1 and TRBJ1-3; D unclear. This CDR3 comprises 14 residues. V lost 0 bases and J lost 4, with 8 bases in between. CDR1 and CDR2 from the germline V gene are SGHRS and YFSETQ. In nucleotides, the CDR3 is TGCGCCAGCAGCTTGGGGACTTCAGGAAACACCATATATTTT. This gives the protein CASSLGTSGNTIYF.